Listed below are T cell receptor beta chains from one sample, sequenced in a study of T cells in Graves' hyperthyroidism and ophthalmopathy. TCRdb independently ran MiXCR on the multiplex PCR reads; one entry per CDR3 protein. The table has approximately 530,000 distinct CDR3 sequences, roughly 21% seen once. Sequencing was performed on blood. The receptors were sampled from a man aged 40-50 years with Graves' ophthalmopathy. CDR3s include the opening cysteine and the closing phenylalanine or tryptophan. The order of the fields is V gene, J gene, D gene, clone size, CDR3 DNA, CDR3 protein. The D gene is left open where the match is weak. A row's size may be missing; if present it is once, few, many or a size class.

v_call: TRBV2; j_call: TRBJ1-4; d_call: -; clone_size: many; cdr3_nt: TGTGCCAGCAGTGAAAGGAGGGTATGGGATAATGAAAAACTGTTTTTT; cdr3_aa: CASSERRVWDNEKLFF
v_call: TRBV12-3/TRBV12-4; j_call: TRBJ1-5; d_call: TRBD1; clone_size: few; cdr3_nt: TGTGCCAGCAGTTTGGGACAGGGAGACTATAGCAATCAGCCCCAGCATTTT; cdr3_aa: CASSLGQGDYSNQPQHF
v_call: TRBV28; j_call: TRBJ1-2; d_call: -; clone_size: many; cdr3_nt: TGTGCCAGCAGTTCCGGCCCCAAGAGCTATGGCTACACCTTC; cdr3_aa: CASSSGPKSYGYTF
v_call: TRBV12-3/TRBV12-4; j_call: TRBJ1-3; d_call: -; clone_size: -; cdr3_nt: TGTGCCAGCAGTTTATCACCGACGGGAGGAAACACCATATATTTT; cdr3_aa: CASSLSPTGGNTIYF
v_call: TRBV2; j_call: TRBJ2-7; d_call: -; clone_size: many; cdr3_nt: TGTGCCAGCAAGGTAATCTACGAGCAGTACTTC; cdr3_aa: CASKVIYEQYF
v_call: TRBV10-3; j_call: TRBJ2-3; d_call: -; clone_size: once; cdr3_nt: TGTGCCATCAGTCCTAGGATAGATACGCAGTATTTT; cdr3_aa: CAISPRIDTQYF
v_call: TRBV13; j_call: TRBJ2-7; d_call: -; clone_size: -; cdr3_nt: TGTGCCAGCAGCTTAGATACCGGGGAGCAGTACTTC; cdr3_aa: CASSLDTGEQYF
v_call: TRBV7-8; j_call: TRBJ2-4; d_call: TRBD1; clone_size: -; cdr3_nt: TGTGCCAGCAGCTTAGAGGGACAGGGGGCTTCAGGGAACATTCAGTACTTC; cdr3_aa: CASSLEGQGASGNIQYF
v_call: TRBV19; j_call: TRBJ2-1; d_call: -; clone_size: few; cdr3_nt: TGTGCCAGCGGACAGTACAATGAGCAGTTCTTC; cdr3_aa: CASGQYNEQFF
v_call: TRBV5-1; j_call: TRBJ1-5; d_call: TRBD1; clone_size: -; cdr3_nt: TGCGCCAGCAGCTTATCACCACGACAGGGCGGTCAGCCCCAGCATTTT; cdr3_aa: CASSLSPRQGGQPQHF
v_call: TRBV30; j_call: TRBJ2-1; d_call: -; clone_size: few; cdr3_nt: TGTGCCTGGAGGGGTACTAGAGGTGAGCAGTTCTTC; cdr3_aa: CAWRGTRGEQFF
v_call: TRBV7-3; j_call: TRBJ2-3; d_call: TRBD2; clone_size: many; cdr3_nt: TGTGCCAGCAGCTTACCACGGACTAGCGGGGATGATACGCAGTATTTT; cdr3_aa: CASSLPRTSGDDTQYF
v_call: TRBV11-2; j_call: TRBJ2-7; d_call: -; clone_size: -; cdr3_nt: TGTGCCAGCAGCTCCCTCTACAGGGAATCCTTTAAACCCTACGAGCAGTACTTC; cdr3_aa: CASSSLYRESFKPYEQYF
v_call: TRBV12-5; j_call: TRBJ2-7; d_call: -; clone_size: -; cdr3_nt: TGTGCTAGTGGTACCGATGGGGGCTACGAGCAGTACTTC; cdr3_aa: CASGTDGGYEQYF
v_call: TRBV2; j_call: TRBJ2-7; d_call: -; clone_size: many; cdr3_nt: TGTGCCAGCGGAGGACAAATCTCCTACGAGCAGTACTTC; cdr3_aa: CASGGQISYEQYF
v_call: TRBV12-3/TRBV12-4; j_call: TRBJ1-1; d_call: -; clone_size: many; cdr3_nt: TGTGCCAGCAGTTCGACGCACACTGAAGCTTTCTTT; cdr3_aa: CASSSTHTEAFF
v_call: TRBV27; j_call: TRBJ2-3; d_call: TRBD2; clone_size: -; cdr3_nt: TGTGCCAGCAGTGGCCTACTAGCGGGGGGGCGGGATACGCAGTATTTT; cdr3_aa: CASSGLLAGGRDTQYF
v_call: TRBV12-3/TRBV12-4; j_call: TRBJ1-5; d_call: -; clone_size: many; cdr3_nt: TGTGCCAGCAGTTTATACGAGGGGGGTGGCTACCAGCATTTT; cdr3_aa: CASSLYEGGGYQHF
v_call: TRBV18; j_call: TRBJ1-5; d_call: -; clone_size: -; cdr3_nt: TGTGCCAGCTCACCGGGGGGGCAGAGCAATCAGCCCCAGCATTTT; cdr3_aa: CASSPGGQSNQPQHF
v_call: TRBV19; j_call: TRBJ1-5; d_call: -; clone_size: -; cdr3_nt: TGTGCCAGTAGTACTCGACAGTTCCAGCCCCAGCATTTT; cdr3_aa: CASSTRQFQPQHF
v_call: TRBV5-1; j_call: TRBJ2-2; d_call: -; clone_size: few; cdr3_nt: TGCGCCAGCAGCTTGTCTAGGCTACCGGCCGGGGAGCTGTTTTTT; cdr3_aa: CASSLSRLPAGELFF
v_call: TRBV12-5; j_call: TRBJ2-7; d_call: -; clone_size: few; cdr3_nt: TGTGCTAGTGGTTCCGGACACCCTCCCTACGAGCAGTACTTC; cdr3_aa: CASGSGHPPYEQYF
v_call: TRBV5-1; j_call: TRBJ1-6; d_call: -; clone_size: many; cdr3_nt: TGCGCCAGCAGCTTCAGAGGGCAGGATAATTCACCCCTCCACTTT; cdr3_aa: CASSFRGQDNSPLHF
v_call: TRBV6-2/TRBV6-3; j_call: TRBJ2-5; d_call: -; clone_size: -; cdr3_nt: TGTGCCAGCAGTCGGCAGGGAGGTGGAGAGACCCAGTACTTC; cdr3_aa: CASSRQGGGETQYF
v_call: TRBV11-2; j_call: TRBJ2-7; d_call: TRBD2; clone_size: many; cdr3_nt: TGTGCCAGCAGCCCGCTGGGACTAGCGTCCGAGCAGTACTTC; cdr3_aa: CASSPLGLASEQYF
v_call: TRBV10-3; j_call: TRBJ2-1; d_call: -; clone_size: few; cdr3_nt: TGTGCCATCAGGAAAATAAAGACGGAGGGCCTGTACAATGAGCAGTTCTTC; cdr3_aa: CAIRKIKTEGLYNEQFF
v_call: TRBV3-1; j_call: TRBJ1-1; d_call: -; clone_size: many; cdr3_nt: TGTGCCAGCAGCCACAGGGGTTCCACTGAAGCTTTCTTT; cdr3_aa: CASSHRGSTEAFF
v_call: TRBV6-1; j_call: TRBJ2-1; d_call: TRBD2; clone_size: many; cdr3_nt: TGTGCCAGCAGTTCTCGGACTAGCGGGAGGGATGAGCAGTTCTTC; cdr3_aa: CASSSRTSGRDEQFF
v_call: TRBV5-1; j_call: TRBJ2-2; d_call: TRBD1; clone_size: -; cdr3_nt: TGCGCCAGCAGCCGTCGACAGGGCGTTGGCACCGGGGAGCTGTTTTTT; cdr3_aa: CASSRRQGVGTGELFF
v_call: TRBV6-2/TRBV6-3; j_call: TRBJ1-1; d_call: TRBD1; clone_size: -; cdr3_nt: TGTGCCAGCACCCTCGGACAGGGTCAAAGCACTGAAGCTTTCTTT; cdr3_aa: CASTLGQGQSTEAFF
v_call: TRBV6-1; j_call: TRBJ2-7; d_call: TRBD2; clone_size: few; cdr3_nt: TGTGCCAGCACCCACTGGGGGACTAGCGGGGGGGTCTCCTACGAGCAGTACTTC; cdr3_aa: CASTHWGTSGGVSYEQYF
v_call: TRBV20-1; j_call: TRBJ2-1; d_call: -; clone_size: many; cdr3_nt: TGCAGTGCTAGCCCGCGGGCTACCTCCTACAATGAGCAGTTCTTC; cdr3_aa: CSASPRATSYNEQFF
v_call: TRBV6-2/TRBV6-3; j_call: TRBJ1-2; d_call: -; clone_size: -; cdr3_nt: TGTGCCAGCACCTTCTTCGGACAAGCTCATGGCTACACCTTC; cdr3_aa: CASTFFGQAHGYTF
v_call: TRBV27; j_call: TRBJ2-2; d_call: -; clone_size: -; cdr3_nt: TGTGCCAGCAGTTTAGCGATAGACACCCGTGGCACCGGGGAGCTGTTTTTT; cdr3_aa: CASSLAIDTRGTGELFF
v_call: TRBV7-8; j_call: TRBJ2-1; d_call: -; clone_size: many; cdr3_nt: TGTGCCAGCAGCTTAGGCAGGGCTAGGGAGCAGTTCTTC; cdr3_aa: CASSLGRAREQFF
v_call: TRBV5-1; j_call: TRBJ2-3; d_call: TRBD1; clone_size: -; cdr3_nt: TGCGCCAGCAGCAGGGACAGGGGATGGAATACGCAGTATTTT; cdr3_aa: CASSRDRGWNTQYF
v_call: TRBV29-1; j_call: TRBJ1-2; d_call: TRBD1; clone_size: -; cdr3_nt: TGCAGCGTTGTGGGACAGCTTAACTATGGCTACACCTTC; cdr3_aa: CSVVGQLNYGYTF
v_call: TRBV9; j_call: TRBJ1-2; d_call: -; clone_size: few; cdr3_nt: TGTGCCAGCAGCGTAGCAATTGGAGGCTATGGCTACACCTTC; cdr3_aa: CASSVAIGGYGYTF
v_call: TRBV6-5; j_call: TRBJ2-7; d_call: TRBD1; clone_size: -; cdr3_nt: TGTGCCAGCAGTTTGGACAGGGGAAGGGGCGAGCAGTACTTC; cdr3_aa: CASSLDRGRGEQYF
v_call: TRBV28; j_call: TRBJ1-3; d_call: -; clone_size: many; cdr3_nt: TGTGCCAGCAGCTCGAGCTCTGGAAACACCATATATTTT; cdr3_aa: CASSSSSGNTIYF
v_call: TRBV5-4; j_call: TRBJ1-5; d_call: -; clone_size: -; cdr3_nt: TGTGCCAGCAGCTTGGAAGTGGGAGCGCCCCAGCATTTT; cdr3_aa: CASSLEVGAPQHF
v_call: TRBV10-3; j_call: TRBJ2-7; d_call: TRBD1; clone_size: many; cdr3_nt: TGTGCCATCAGTGGGCCTGGACAGGGGGGAACCTACGAGCAGTACTTC; cdr3_aa: CAISGPGQGGTYEQYF
v_call: TRBV12-3/TRBV12-4; j_call: TRBJ2-2; d_call: -; clone_size: few; cdr3_nt: TGTGCCAGCAGTTCTTGGGACGCCGGGGAGCTGTTTTTT; cdr3_aa: CASSSWDAGELFF
v_call: TRBV7-2; j_call: TRBJ2-7; d_call: TRBD1; clone_size: many; cdr3_nt: TGTGCCAGCAGCTTAGGGCGCCCCCGGACAGGTACCTACGAGCAGTACTTC; cdr3_aa: CASSLGRPRTGTYEQYF